The subject of this entry is one T cell receptor (beta chain). Its antigen is unidentified. These data belong to a study of blood T cells in healthy people across ages. General study results and limits: Unknown CMV status may confound age-related changes in expanded clones. Considered underestimates were the diversity estimates obtained from one million T cells.

Germline values: CDR1 SQVTM, CDR2 ANQGSEA. The CDR3 runs to 14 residues. With 7 bases removed from V and 3 bases from J, the gap between germline ends came to 18 bases. For the second PCR, which ran for about 6 to 12 cycles, a sample-barcoded 5' primer and a J-beta primer mix were used. In TCRdb, the 5' RACE reads were re-called with MiXCR into one record per CDR3 protein. The sample carries hundreds of thousands of distinct CDR3 sequences, roughly 25% recorded once. This sample also belongs to another study, concerning T cells of mothers and their children.

This TCR was sampled from a boy younger than 18 in good health. The sequenced sample consisted of blood. The J gene is TRBJ2-5, the V gene TRBV29-1, with no clear D. In DNA, the CDR3 is TGCAGCGCATCCGACTGGAAAGTTGAAGAGACCCAGTACTTC. As protein: CSASDWKVEETQYF. The whole variable domain, remainder taken from reference TRBV29-1 and TRBJ2-5, is SAVISQKPSRDICQRGTSLTIQCQVDSQVTMMFWYRQQPGQSLTLIATANQGSEATYESGFVIDKFPISRPNLTFSTLTVSNMSPEDSSIYLCSASDWKVEETQYFGPGTRLLVL.